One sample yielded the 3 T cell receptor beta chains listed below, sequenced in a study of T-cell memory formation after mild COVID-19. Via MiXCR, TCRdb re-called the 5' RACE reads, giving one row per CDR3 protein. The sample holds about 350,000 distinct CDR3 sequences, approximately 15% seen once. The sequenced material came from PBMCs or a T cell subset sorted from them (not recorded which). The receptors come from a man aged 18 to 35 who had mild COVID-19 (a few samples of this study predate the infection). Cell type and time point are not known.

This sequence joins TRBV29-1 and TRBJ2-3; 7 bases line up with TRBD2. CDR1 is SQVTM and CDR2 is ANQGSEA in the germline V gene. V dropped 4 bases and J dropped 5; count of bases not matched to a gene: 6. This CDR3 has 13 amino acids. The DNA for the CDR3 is TGCAGCGTTGCCGGGACTACCAAAGATACGCAGTATTTT. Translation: CSVAGTTKDTQYF.

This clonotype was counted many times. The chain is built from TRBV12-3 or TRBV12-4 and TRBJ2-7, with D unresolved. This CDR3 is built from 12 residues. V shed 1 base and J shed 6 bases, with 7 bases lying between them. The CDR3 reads CASSLVGGEQYF. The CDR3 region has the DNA TGTGCCAGCAGTTTAGTGGGCGGCGAGCAGTACTTC.

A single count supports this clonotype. The CDR3 reads CASSFSQGATEAFF. The DNA of the CDR3 is TGCGCCAGCAGCTTTAGTCAGGGCGCCACTGAAGCTTTCTTT. The V and J genes are TRBV5-1 and TRBJ1-1, with D maybe TRBD1 (5 bases). CDR1 SGHRS and CDR2 YFSETQ come from the germline V gene. V was clipped by 2 bases and J by 4 bases, with 12 bases between them. The CDR3 is 14 amino acids.